This is a list of T cell receptor beta chains from one sample in a study of T cells in Graves' hyperthyroidism and ophthalmopathy. TCRdb reanalysed the multiplex PCR reads using MiXCR and keeps one entry per CDR3 protein. The sample has about 350,000 distinct CDR3 sequences, approximately 15% seen once. Sequenced material: blood. The origin of the receptors is a woman aged 25-40 years with Graves' hyperthyroidism. Each CDR3 is given with its conserved first and last residue. Fields, in order: clone size, D gene, J gene, V gene, CDR3 DNA, CDR3 protein. A D gene is named only where the DNA matches it firmly. Not every row has a clone size; where given, it reads once, few, many or a size class.

size: .; D: .; J: TRBJ1-2; V: TRBV19; DNA: TGTGCCACCAAACCGCGTCCGGGACCCTATGGCTACACCTTC; CDR3: CATKPRPGPYGYTF
size: .; D: .; J: TRBJ1-5; V: TRBV20-1; DNA: TGCAGTGCTAGAGATCTTAAGAGGACAAACAATCAGCCCCAGCATTTT; CDR3: CSARDLKRTNNQPQHF
size: few; D: .; J: TRBJ1-6; V: TRBV11-2; DNA: TGTGCCAGCAGCTATGGGACTGGCTCACCCCTCCACTTT; CDR3: CASSYGTGSPLHF
size: many; D: .; J: TRBJ2-5; V: TRBV28; DNA: TGTGCCAGCTCAAACTCCGTGGGGGTTCTAGAGACCCAGTACTTC; CDR3: CASSNSVGVLETQYF
size: many; D: TRBD2; J: TRBJ2-1; V: TRBV7-8; DNA: TGTGCCAGCAGCTTTTTTGACCCGGGACTAGCGACTACCTACAATGAGCAGTTCTTC; CDR3: CASSFFDPGLATTYNEQFF
size: .; D: .; J: TRBJ1-5; V: TRBV2; DNA: TGTGCCAGCAGTGAACGCAGTCGGGGGCAGCCCCAGCATTTT; CDR3: CASSERSRGQPQHF
size: many; D: .; J: TRBJ2-7; V: TRBV15; DNA: TGTGCCACCAGTACCCTACTGGGTCAAACCTACGAGCAGTACTTC; CDR3: CATSTLLGQTYEQYF
size: .; D: .; J: TRBJ2-2; V: TRBV20-1; DNA: TGCAGTACTGAGCGGGGACACGACACCGGGGAGCTGTTTTTT; CDR3: CSTERGHDTGELFF
size: many; D: .; J: TRBJ2-7; V: TRBV6-1; DNA: TGTGCCAGCAGTTCCCCTAGGACGGACCACTACGAGCAGTACTTC; CDR3: CASSSPRTDHYEQYF
size: few; D: .; J: TRBJ1-5; V: TRBV9; DNA: TGTGCCAGCAGCGTAGTCCCAGGGTCATGGCCCCAGCATTTT; CDR3: CASSVVPGSWPQHF
size: few; D: .; J: TRBJ1-1; V: TRBV20-1; DNA: TGCAGTGCTATCCAGGGCGGCACTGAAGCTTTCTTT; CDR3: CSAIQGGTEAFF
size: many; D: TRBD1; J: TRBJ1-1; V: TRBV12-3/TRBV12-4; DNA: TGTGCCAGCAGCCCTCAGACAGGGGCGAACACTGAAGCTTTCTTT; CDR3: CASSPQTGANTEAFF
size: few; D: .; J: TRBJ2-7; V: TRBV27; DNA: TGTGCCAGCAGTTTAGGGGGTTTACCCTACGAGCAGTACTTC; CDR3: CASSLGGLPYEQYF
size: many; D: .; J: TRBJ1-2; V: TRBV30; DNA: TGTGCCCGCGCCAGGGCGGGGAATGGCTACACCTTC; CDR3: CARARAGNGYTF
size: many; D: TRBD1; J: TRBJ2-2; V: TRBV11-3; DNA: TGTGCCAGCAGCCCACAATCAGGGGGCATCGGGGAGCTGTTTTTT; CDR3: CASSPQSGGIGELFF
size: .; D: TRBD1; J: TRBJ2-5; V: TRBV9; DNA: TGTGCCAGCAGCGAGGGGGCAGAGACCCAGTACTTC; CDR3: CASSEGAETQYF
size: many; D: TRBD2; J: TRBJ2-7; V: TRBV29-1; DNA: TGCAGCGTAGGGACTAGCAGGAGACACTACGAGCAGTACTTC; CDR3: CSVGTSRRHYEQYF
size: many; D: TRBD2; J: TRBJ2-7; V: TRBV9; DNA: TGTGCCAGCAGCGTTGCAGCGGGACTACACGAGCAGTACTTC; CDR3: CASSVAAGLHEQYF
size: many; D: .; J: TRBJ2-3; V: TRBV27; DNA: TGTGCCAGCGGGAGACAGGGCACAGATACGCAGTATTTT; CDR3: CASGRQGTDTQYF
size: many; D: TRBD2; J: TRBJ2-2; V: TRBV28; DNA: TGTGCCAGCAACCCCGTAGCGGGAGGATTCTCCGGGGAGCTGTTTTTT; CDR3: CASNPVAGGFSGELFF
size: .; D: .; J: TRBJ2-1; V: TRBV18; DNA: TGTGCCAGCTCCCGGAATTTTGGATCCGGGTACAATGAGCAGTTCTTC; CDR3: CASSRNFGSGYNEQFF
size: many; D: TRBD2; J: TRBJ2-1; V: TRBV6-2/TRBV6-3; DNA: TGTGCCAGCAGGGGGACTACCAACTCCTACAATGAGCAGTTCTTC; CDR3: CASRGTTNSYNEQFF
size: .; D: .; J: TRBJ1-2; V: TRBV20-1; DNA: TGCAGTGCTAGGGACCTACACTATGGCTACACCTTC; CDR3: CSARDLHYGYTF
size: many; D: .; J: TRBJ2-1; V: TRBV5-6; DNA: TGTGCCAGCAGCTTGAGTGCGCATGAGCAGTTCTTC; CDR3: CASSLSAHEQFF